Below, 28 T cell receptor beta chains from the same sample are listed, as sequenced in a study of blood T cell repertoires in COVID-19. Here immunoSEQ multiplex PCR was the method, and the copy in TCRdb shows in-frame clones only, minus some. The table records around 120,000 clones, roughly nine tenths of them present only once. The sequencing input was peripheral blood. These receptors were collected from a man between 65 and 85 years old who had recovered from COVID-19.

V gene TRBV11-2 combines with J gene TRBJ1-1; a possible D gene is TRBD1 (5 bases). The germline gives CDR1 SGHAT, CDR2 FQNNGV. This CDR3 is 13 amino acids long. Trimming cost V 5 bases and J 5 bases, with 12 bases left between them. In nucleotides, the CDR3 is TGTGCCAGCAGCCGGGGGGAAGTAACTGAAGCTTTCTTT. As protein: CASSRGEVTEAFF.

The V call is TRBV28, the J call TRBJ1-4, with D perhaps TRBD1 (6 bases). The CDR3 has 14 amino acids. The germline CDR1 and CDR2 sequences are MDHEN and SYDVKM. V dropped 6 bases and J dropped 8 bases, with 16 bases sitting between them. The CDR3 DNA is TGTGCCAGCAGCCGGGGAGGGGGTGGCGAAAAACTGTTTTTT. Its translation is CASSRGGGGEKLFF.

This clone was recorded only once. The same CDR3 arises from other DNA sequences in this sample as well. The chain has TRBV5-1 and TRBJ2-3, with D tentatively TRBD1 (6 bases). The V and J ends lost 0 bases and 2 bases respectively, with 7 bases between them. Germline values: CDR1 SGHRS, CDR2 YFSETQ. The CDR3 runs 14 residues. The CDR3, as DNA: TGCGCCAGCAGCTTGGACAGGGTCACAGATACGCAGTATTTT. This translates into CASSLDRVTDTQYF.

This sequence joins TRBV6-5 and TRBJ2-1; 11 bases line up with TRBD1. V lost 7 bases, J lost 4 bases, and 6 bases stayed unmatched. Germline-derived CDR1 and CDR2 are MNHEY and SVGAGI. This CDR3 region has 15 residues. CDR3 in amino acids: CASILGQGGYNEQFF. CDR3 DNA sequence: TGTGCCAGCATCTTGGGACAGGGGGGTTACAATGAGCAGTTCTTC.

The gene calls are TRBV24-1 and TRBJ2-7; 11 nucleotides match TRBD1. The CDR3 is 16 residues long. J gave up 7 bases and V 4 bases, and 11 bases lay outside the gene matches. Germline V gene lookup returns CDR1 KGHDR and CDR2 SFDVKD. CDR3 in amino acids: CATSDSRWTGGREQYF. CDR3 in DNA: TGTGCCACCAGTGACAGCCGGTGGACAGGGGGCAGGGAGCAGTACTTC.

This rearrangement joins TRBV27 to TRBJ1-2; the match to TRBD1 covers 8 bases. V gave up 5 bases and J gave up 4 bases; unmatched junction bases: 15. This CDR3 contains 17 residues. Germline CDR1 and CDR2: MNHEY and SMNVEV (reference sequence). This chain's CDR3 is CASSPLQGTGKIYGYTF. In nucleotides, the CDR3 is TGTGCCAGCAGTCCCCTTCAAGGGACAGGAAAGATCTATGGCTACACCTTC.

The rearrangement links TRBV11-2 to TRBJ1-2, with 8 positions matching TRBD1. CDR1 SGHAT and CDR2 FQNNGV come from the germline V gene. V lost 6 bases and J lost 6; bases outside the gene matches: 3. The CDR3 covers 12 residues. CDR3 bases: TGTGCCAGCAGGTTGACAGGGGATGGCTACACCTTC. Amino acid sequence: CASRLTGDGYTF.

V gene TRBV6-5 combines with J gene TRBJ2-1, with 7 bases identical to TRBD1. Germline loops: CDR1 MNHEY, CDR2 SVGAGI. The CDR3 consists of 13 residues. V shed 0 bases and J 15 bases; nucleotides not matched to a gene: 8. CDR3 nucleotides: TGTGCCAGCAGTTACTCTTGGACAGGCCTCACGTTCTTC. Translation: CASSYSWTGLTFF.

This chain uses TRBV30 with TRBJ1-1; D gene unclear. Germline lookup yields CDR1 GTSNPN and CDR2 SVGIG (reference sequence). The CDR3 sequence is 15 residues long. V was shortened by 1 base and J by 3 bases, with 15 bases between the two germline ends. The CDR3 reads CAWSELQLADTEAFF. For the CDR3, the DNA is TGTGCCTGGAGTGAGCTACAACTGGCGGACACTGAAGCTTTCTTT.

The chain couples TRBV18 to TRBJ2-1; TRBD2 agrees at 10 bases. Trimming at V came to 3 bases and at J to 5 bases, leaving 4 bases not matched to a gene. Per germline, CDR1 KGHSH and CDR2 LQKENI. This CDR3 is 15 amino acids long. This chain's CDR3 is CASSPGLAGDNEQFF. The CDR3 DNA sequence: TGTGCCAGCTCACCGGGTCTAGCGGGGGACAATGAGCAGTTCTTC. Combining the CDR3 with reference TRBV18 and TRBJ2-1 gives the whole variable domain NAGVMQNPRHLVRRRGQEARLRCSPMKGHSHVYWYRQLPEEGLKFMVYLQKENIIDESGMPKERFSAEFPKEGPSILRIQQVVRGDSAAYFCASSPGLAGDNEQFFGPGTRLTVL.

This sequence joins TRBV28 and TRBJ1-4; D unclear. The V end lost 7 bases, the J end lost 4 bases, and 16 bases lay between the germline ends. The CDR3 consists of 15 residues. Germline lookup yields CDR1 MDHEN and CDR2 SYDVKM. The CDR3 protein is CASTTMEEINEKLFF. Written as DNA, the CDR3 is TGTGCCAGCACTACTATGGAGGAGATTAATGAAAAACTGTTTTTT.

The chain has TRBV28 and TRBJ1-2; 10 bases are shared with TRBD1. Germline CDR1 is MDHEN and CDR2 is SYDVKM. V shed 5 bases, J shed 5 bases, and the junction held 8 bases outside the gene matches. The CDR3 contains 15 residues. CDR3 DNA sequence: TGTGCCAGCAGTCTGACAGGGGGCTTAGGTTATGGCTACACCTTC. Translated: CASSLTGGLGYGYTF.

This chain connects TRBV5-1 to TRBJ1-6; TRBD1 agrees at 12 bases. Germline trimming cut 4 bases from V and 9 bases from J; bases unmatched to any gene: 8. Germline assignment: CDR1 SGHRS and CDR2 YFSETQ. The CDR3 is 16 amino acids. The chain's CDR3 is CASSRGTGGDGSPLHF. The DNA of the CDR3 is TGCGCCAGCAGCAGGGGGACAGGGGGCGACGGTTCACCCCTCCACTTT.

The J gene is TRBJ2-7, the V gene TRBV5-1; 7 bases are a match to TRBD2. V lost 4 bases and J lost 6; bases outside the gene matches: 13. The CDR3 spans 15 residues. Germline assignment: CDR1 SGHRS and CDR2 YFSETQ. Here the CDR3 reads CASSRTSAGPFEQYF. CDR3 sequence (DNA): TGCGCCAGCAGCCGAACTAGCGCTGGGCCATTCGAGCAGTACTTC.

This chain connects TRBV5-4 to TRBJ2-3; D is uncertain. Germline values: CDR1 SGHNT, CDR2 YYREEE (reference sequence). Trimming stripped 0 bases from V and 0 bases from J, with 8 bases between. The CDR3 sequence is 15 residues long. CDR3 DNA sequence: TGTGCCAGCAGCTTGGCCCCCACTAGCACAGATACGCAGTATTTT. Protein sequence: CASSLAPTSTDTQYF.

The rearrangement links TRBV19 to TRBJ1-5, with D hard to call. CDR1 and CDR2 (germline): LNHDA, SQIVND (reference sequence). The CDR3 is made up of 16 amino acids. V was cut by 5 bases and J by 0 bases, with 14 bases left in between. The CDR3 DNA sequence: TGTGCCAGTAGTGCCCGACTGCTAAATAGCAATCAGCCCCAGCATTTT. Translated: CASSARLLNSNQPQHF.

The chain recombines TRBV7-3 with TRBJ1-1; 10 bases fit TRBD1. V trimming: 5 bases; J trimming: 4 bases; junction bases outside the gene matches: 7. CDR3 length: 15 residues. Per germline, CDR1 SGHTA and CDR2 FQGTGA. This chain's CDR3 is CASSDRQGAVTEAFF. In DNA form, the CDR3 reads TGTGCCAGCAGCGACCGACAGGGGGCCGTCACTGAAGCTTTCTTT.

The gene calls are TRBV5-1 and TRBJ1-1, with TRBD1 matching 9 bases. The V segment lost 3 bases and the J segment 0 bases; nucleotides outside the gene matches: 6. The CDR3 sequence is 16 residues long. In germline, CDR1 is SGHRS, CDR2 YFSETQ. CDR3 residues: CASSSSGTGMNTEAFF. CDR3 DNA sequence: TGCGCCAGCAGCTCATCCGGGACAGGGATGAACACTGAAGCTTTCTTT.

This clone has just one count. This CDR3 reads CAISDPVSGANVLTF. CDR3 coding DNA: TGTGCCATCAGTGACCCGGTCTCTGGGGCCAACGTCCTGACTTTC. The chain has TRBV10-3 and TRBJ2-6, with D unclear. Germline values: CDR1 ENHRY, CDR2 SYGVKD. The CDR3 totals 15 residues. V lost 3 bases, J lost 0 bases, and 6 bases lay in between.

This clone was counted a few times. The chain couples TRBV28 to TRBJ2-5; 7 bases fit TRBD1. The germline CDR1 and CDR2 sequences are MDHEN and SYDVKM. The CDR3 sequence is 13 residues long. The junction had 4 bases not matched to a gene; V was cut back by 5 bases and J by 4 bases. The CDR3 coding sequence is TGTGCCAGCAGTCCCTGGACAGGAGAGACCCAGTACTTC. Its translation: CASSPWTGETQYF.

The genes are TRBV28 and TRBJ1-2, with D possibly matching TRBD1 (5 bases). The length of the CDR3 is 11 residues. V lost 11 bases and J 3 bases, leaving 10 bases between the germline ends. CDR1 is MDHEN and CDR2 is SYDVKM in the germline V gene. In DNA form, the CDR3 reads TGTGCCTCAGGGTCCGACTATGGCTACACCTTC. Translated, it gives CASGSDYGYTF.

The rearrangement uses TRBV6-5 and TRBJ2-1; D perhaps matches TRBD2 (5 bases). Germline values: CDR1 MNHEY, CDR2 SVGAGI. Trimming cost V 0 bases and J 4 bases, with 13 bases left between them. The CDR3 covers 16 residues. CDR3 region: CASSYSSSGLYNEQFF. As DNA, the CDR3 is TGTGCCAGCAGTTACTCGTCGAGCGGTCTATACAATGAGCAGTTCTTC.

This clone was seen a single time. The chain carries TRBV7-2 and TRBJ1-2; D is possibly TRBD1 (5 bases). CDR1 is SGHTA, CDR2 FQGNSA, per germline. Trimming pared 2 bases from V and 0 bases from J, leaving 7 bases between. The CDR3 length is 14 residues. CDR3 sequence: CASSLQGTNYGYTF. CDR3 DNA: TGTGCCAGCAGCTTACAGGGAACTAACTATGGCTACACCTTC.

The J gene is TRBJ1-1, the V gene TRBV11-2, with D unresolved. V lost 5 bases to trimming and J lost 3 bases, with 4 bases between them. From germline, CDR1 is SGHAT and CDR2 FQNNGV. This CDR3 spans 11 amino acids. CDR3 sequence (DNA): TGTGCCAGCAGCCCCGACACTGAAGCTTTCTTT. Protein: CASSPDTEAFF.

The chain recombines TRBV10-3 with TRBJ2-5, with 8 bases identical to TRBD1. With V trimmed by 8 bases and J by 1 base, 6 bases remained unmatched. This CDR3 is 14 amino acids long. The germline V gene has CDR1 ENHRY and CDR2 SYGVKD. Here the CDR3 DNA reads TGTGCCATCGGACCGACAGGGGCCCAAGAGACCCAGTACTTC. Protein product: CAIGPTGAQETQYF.

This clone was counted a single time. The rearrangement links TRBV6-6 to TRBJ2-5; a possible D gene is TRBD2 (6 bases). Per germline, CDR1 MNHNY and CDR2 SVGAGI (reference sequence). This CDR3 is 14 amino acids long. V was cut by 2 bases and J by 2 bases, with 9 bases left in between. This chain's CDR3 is CASSYGRGQETQYF. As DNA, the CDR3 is TGTGCCAGCAGTTACGGGCGGGGACAAGAGACCCAGTACTTC.

This CDR3 is CASSSEREGWKTQYF. DNA of the CDR3: TGTGCCAGTAGTTCCGAGCGGGAAGGCTGGAAGACCCAGTACTTC. The chain couples TRBV19 to TRBJ2-5, with 7 bases lining up with TRBD2. The CDR3 is 15 amino acids. The V segment lost 5 bases and the J segment 6 bases; nucleotides outside the gene matches: 12. Germline lookup yields CDR1 LNHDA and CDR2 SQIVND (reference sequence).

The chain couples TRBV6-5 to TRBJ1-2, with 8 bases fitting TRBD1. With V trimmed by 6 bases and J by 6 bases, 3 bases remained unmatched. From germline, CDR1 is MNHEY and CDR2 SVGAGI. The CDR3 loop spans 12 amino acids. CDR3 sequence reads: CASRRTGHGYTF. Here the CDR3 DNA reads TGTGCCAGCAGGCGGACAGGGCATGGCTACACCTTC.